The T cell receptor beta chain described here comes from a study of glioma-infiltrating T cells (dated by TCRdb to between 2015 and 2016). Background on the whole study: Sequencing of TCR alpha- and beta-chain repertoires was performed on glioma tissue, on non-neoplastic brain tissue, and on matched peripheral blood mononuclear cells. To measure divergence between tissue and blood T-cell populations, each tissue-infiltrating repertoire was compared with the peripheral blood repertoire of the same patient. Three low-grade glioma patients, under ten primary glioblastoma patients, and three non-glioma patients who contributed non-neoplastic brain tissue made up the paired cohort.

The iRepertoire nested amplicon-rescue multiplex PCR (arm-PCR) platform was used to amplify TCR alpha and beta CDR3 regions from RNA. The input for one-step reverse transcription and amplification was about 95-450 ng of either tissue mRNA or PBMC total RNA. After bead purification, a secondary multiplex PCR added Illumina adapters, and libraries were gel-purified between 200 and 400 bp. Demultiplexing relied on internal 6-nucleotide barcodes carried by the libraries. Sequencing of the libraries was done on an Illumina MiSeq using 2x220 or 2x250 nucleotide paired-end reads. The study's own analysis went as follows. Paired reads were merged using FLASH 1.2.11 and were aligned to the GRCh37 human genome using BWA-MEM, after which TRA and TRB reads were extracted. An IMGT-derived reference of cassette sequences and CDR3 motifs, with pseudogenes included, was used for V and J assignment. Reads were translated in three frames, and productive CDR3s were defined as those with a C...FGXG motif and no stop codons. Unique combinations of V-J cassette pair and CDR3 amino acid sequence were defined as clonotypes. Reads were filtered by Hamming distance, thresholded by each sample's sequence error rate in mapped regions. TCRdb applied fastp at Q25 and MiXCR to the public reads, then kept only in-frame beta chains. Under each unique CDR3 protein, matching rows form one entry showing the most common genes and DNA. TCRdb assigned the V and J calls; the authors' analysis was not used. A total of approximately 130,000 distinct CDR3 sequences appear in this sample, around 25% of them only once. Under 35% of the sample lies in the top ten.

The germline V gene (reference sequence) specifies LGHDT as CDR1 and YNNKEL as CDR2. The trim is 2 bases for V and 6 bases for J, with a gap of 4 bases between the germline ends. Its CDR3 holds 11 amino acids, cysteine through phenylalanine. The only DNA kept is the CDR3, 33 bases in frame from the first base. The sample holds a few counts of this clonotype. There is no known antigen for this receptor. No qualities accompany the bases; no much larger clone lies one base away. Study-wide conclusions, independent of this receptor: Only a very small number of CDR3 sequences turned up in both tissue and blood, a result put down to high CDR3 diversity combined with limited sampling. VJ-independent divergence between tissue and blood was lower than expected in non-neoplastic patients but higher than expected in all gliomas, particularly low-grade gliomas. Group comparisons were based on small numbers of patients: three non-neoplastic, three low-grade glioma and eight or nine glioblastoma patients.

The material sequenced was glioma tissue, nonneoplastic brain tissue, or PBMCs (not recorded which). The receptor chain draws on TRBV3-1 and TRBJ2-5; the D gene cannot be resolved reliably. The origin of this receptor is a human donor with low-grade glioma or glioblastoma, undergoing nonglioma brain surgery, or in good health (not recorded which). The nucleotides are TGTGCCAGCAGCCAACTCCAGACCCAGTACTTC. Its protein reads: CASSQLQTQYF.